One and the same sample provided the 8 T cell receptor beta chains below, sequenced in a study of T cells after somatic rescue of genetic block. Data came from immunoSEQ multiplex PCR; TCRdb stores just in-frame clones and leaves some out. The table has 13,000 to 15,000 clones, approximately 71% seen once. The sample was peripheral blood mononuclear cells (PBMCs). Source of these receptors: a man younger than 30.

This clone has a handful of counts. This chain uses TRBV21-1 with TRBJ2-5; the table's TRBD1 call for D was not verified on the DNA. TRBV21-1 is reported as a pseudogene. The length of the CDR3 is 13 residues. The CDR3 region is CASSTGQQETQYF. The CDR3, as DNA: TGTGCCAGCAGCACCGGACAGCAAGAGACCCAGTACTTC.

The chain employs TRBV20-1 and TRBJ2-7; D gene uncertain. The CDR3 sequence is 11 residues long. Trimming removed 3 bases from V and 0 bases from J, with 3 bases in between. The V gene's germline CDR1 is DFQATT and CDR2 SNEGSKA (reference sequence). CDR3 loop: CSARNSYEQYF. The CDR3 DNA reads as TGCAGTGCTAGGAACTCCTACGAGCAGTACTTC.

The chain couples TRBV10-2 to TRBJ1-1; no clear D gene. The V end was cut by 9 bases, the J end by 0 bases, with 14 bases between. Germline V CDR1 and CDR2: WSHSY, SAAADI. The length of the CDR3 is 14 residues. The CDR3: CASLRYPMNTEAFF. The CDR3 coding sequence is TGCGCCAGTCTGCGGTACCCGATGAACACTGAAGCTTTCTTT.

The chain links TRBV27 to TRBJ2-3; tentatively, D is TRBD1 or TRBD2 (6 bases each). Germline loops: CDR1 MNHEY, CDR2 SMNVEV (reference sequence). Trimming pared 3 bases from V and 0 bases from J, leaving 13 bases between. The CDR3 length is 16 residues. The CDR3 loop reads CASSLWGASSTDTQYF. The CDR3 DNA follows: TGTGCCAGCAGTTTGTGGGGGGCTTCTAGCACAGATACGCAGTATTTT.

The chain combines TRBV27 with TRBJ1-2; 9 nucleotides agree with TRBD1. Germline loops: CDR1 MNHEY, CDR2 SMNVEV (reference sequence). V lost 3 bases to trimming and J lost 5 bases; unmatched junction nucleotides: 22. CDR3 length equals 20 residues. DNA of the CDR3: TGTGCCAGCAGTTTGTTTTCCGGGACAGGGAAAAGTTCCCACATTTATGGCTACACCTTC. Protein sequence: CASSLFSGTGKSSHIYGYTF.

This clone was picked up one time. The chain combines TRBV19 with TRBJ2-7; 14 nucleotides align to TRBD2. This CDR3 spans 16 amino acids. V shed 1 base and J 5 bases; nucleotides not matched to a gene: 4. Germline CDR1 and CDR2: LNHDA and SQIVND (reference sequence). Here the CDR3 reads CASSIGLAGGPNEQYF. The CDR3 DNA is TGTGCCAGTAGTATAGGACTAGCGGGAGGGCCGAACGAGCAGTACTTC. The full variable domain, with the rest looked up from reference TRBV19 and TRBJ2-7, is DGGITQSPKYLFRKEGQNVTLSCEQNLNHDAMYWYRQDPGQGLRLIYYSQIVNDFQKGDIAEGYSVSREKKESFPLTVTSAQKNPTAFYLCASSIGLAGGPNEQYFGPGTRLTVT.

The V call is TRBV28, the J call TRBJ2-1; 7 bases are shared with TRBD2. Germline V lookup: CDR1 MDHEN, CDR2 SYDVKM. There are 16 residues in the CDR3. V shed 4 bases, J shed 5 bases, and the junction held 11 bases outside the gene matches. The CDR3 protein is CASSSPPSGFHNEQFF. CDR3 bases: TGTGCCAGCAGTTCCCCTCCTAGCGGCTTTCACAATGAGCAGTTCTTC. Full variable domain (missing parts from reference TRBV28 and TRBJ2-1): DVKVTQSSRYLVKRTGEKVFLECVQDMDHENMFWYRQDPGLGLRLIYFSYDVKMKEKGDIPEGYSVSREKKERFSLILESASTNQTSMYLCASSSPPSGFHNEQFFGPGTRLTVL.

This clone was seen a single time. V gene TRBV11-3 combines with J gene TRBJ2-2; D ambiguous. With 1 base removed from V and 7 bases from J, the gap between germline ends came to 7 bases. Germline CDR1 and CDR2: SGHNT and YENEEA. The CDR3 totals 13 residues. The CDR3 DNA follows: TGTGCCAGCAGCTTAGTTCGAAGCGGGGAGCTGTTTTTT. Encoded protein: CASSLVRSGELFF.